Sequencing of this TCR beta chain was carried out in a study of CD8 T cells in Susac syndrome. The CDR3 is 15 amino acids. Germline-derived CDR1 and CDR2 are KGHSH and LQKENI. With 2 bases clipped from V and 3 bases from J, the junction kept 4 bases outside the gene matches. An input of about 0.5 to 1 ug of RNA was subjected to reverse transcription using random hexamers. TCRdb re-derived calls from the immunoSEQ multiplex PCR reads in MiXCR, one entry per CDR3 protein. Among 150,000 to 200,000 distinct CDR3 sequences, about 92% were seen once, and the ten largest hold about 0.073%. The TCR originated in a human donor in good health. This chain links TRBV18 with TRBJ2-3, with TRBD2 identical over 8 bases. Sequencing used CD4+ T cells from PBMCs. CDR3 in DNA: TGTGCCAGCTCACCAATCAGCGGGGGAACAGATACGCAGTATTTT. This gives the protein CASSPISGGTDTQYF.